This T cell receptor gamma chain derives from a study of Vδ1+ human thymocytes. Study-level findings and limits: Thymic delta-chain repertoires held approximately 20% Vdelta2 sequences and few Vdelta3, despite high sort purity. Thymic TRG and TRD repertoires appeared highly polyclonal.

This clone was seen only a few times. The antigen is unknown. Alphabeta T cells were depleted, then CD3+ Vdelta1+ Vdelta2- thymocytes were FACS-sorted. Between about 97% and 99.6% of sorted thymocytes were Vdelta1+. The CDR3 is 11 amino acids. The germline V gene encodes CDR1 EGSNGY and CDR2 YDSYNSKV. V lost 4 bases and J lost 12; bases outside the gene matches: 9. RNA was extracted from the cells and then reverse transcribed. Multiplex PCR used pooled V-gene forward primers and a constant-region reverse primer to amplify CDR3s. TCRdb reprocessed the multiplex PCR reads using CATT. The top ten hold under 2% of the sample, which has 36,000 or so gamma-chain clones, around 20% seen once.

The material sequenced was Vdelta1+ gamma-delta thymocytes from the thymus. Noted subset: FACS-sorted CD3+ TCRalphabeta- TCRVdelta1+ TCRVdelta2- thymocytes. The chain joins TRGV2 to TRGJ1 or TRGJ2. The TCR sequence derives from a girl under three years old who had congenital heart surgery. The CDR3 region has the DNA TGTGCCACCTGGGAGGAAACGGGGAAACTCTTT. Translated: CATWEETGKLF.